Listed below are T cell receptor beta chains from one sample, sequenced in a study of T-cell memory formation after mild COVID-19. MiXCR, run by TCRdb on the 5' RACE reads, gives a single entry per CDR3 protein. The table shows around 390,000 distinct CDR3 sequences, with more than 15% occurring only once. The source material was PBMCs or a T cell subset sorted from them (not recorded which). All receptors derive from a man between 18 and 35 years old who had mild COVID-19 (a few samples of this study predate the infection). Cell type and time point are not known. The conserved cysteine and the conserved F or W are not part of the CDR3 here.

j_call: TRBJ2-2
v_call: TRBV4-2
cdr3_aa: ASSQVGGELF

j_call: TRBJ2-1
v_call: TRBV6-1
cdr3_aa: ASSVGRGASNEQF

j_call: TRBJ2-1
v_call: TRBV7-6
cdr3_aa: ASSPKEGNSYNEQF

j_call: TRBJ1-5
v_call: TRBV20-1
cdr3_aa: SAGQPNQPQH

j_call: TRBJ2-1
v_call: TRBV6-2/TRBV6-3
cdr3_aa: ASRLRSYNEQF

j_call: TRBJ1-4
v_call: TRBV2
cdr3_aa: ASRREVMVEKLF

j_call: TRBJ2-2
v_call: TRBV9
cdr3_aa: ASRRQGTNTGELF

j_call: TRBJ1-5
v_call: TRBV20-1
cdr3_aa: SAQRGENQPQH

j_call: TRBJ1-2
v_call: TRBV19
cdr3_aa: ASRNTGLRGYT

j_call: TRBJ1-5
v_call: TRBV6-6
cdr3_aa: ASGQNQPQH

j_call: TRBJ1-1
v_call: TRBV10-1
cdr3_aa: ASSAGARNTEAF

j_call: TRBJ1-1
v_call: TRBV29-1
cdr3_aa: SVGEDWGAF

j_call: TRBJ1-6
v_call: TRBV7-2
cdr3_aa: ASSWDRYNSPLH

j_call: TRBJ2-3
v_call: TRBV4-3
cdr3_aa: ASSQEPFTDTQY

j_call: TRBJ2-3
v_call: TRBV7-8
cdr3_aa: ASSMTSGGSTDTQY

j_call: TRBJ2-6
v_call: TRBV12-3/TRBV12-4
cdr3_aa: ASSLSGPGANVLT

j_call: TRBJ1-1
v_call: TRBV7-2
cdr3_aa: ASSPTMGNTEAF

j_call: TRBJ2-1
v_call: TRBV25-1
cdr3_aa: ASSGPTEGASYNEQF

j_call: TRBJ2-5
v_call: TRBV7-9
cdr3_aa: ASSLSLEAQY

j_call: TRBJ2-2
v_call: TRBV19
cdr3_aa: ASSTRPNTGELF

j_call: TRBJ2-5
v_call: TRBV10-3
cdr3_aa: AISEPNGGQETQY

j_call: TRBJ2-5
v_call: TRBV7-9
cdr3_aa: ASSLWSPKRGQETQY

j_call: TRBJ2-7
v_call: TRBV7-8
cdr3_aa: ASRDQQGSYEQY

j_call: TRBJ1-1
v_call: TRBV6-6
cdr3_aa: ASSSPPDRGNTEAF

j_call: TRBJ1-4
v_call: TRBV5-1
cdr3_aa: ASSPESGSIWEKLF

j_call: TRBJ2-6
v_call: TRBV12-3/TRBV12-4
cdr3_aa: ASRASQGVLT

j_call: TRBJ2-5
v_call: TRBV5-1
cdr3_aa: ASSLDTVTTQY

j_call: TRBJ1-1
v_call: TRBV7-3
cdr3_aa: ASSLKVGRNTEAF

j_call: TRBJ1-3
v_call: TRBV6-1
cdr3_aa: ASSEMGSGNTIY

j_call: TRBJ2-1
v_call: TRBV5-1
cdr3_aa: ASSSRDGDAHEQF

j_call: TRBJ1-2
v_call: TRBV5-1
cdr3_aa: ASSLDPGIDYGYT

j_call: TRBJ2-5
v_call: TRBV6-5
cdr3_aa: ASSYRGNSQETQY

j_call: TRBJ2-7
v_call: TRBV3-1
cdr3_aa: ASSQGTGGEQY

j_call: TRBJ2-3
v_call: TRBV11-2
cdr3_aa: ASRLLAGGYSTDTQY

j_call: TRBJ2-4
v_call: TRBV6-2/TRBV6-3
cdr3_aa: ASRPPGPDGTKNIQY

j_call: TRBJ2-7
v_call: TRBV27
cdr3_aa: ASSLSGRSSYEQY

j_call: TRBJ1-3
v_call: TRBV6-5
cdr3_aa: ASSYELFSGNTIY

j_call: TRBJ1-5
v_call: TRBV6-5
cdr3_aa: ASSYSRDSNQPQH

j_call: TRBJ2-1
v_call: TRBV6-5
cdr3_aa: ASSRQGTYNEQF

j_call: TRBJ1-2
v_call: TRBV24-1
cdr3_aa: ATSDPGQSYGYT

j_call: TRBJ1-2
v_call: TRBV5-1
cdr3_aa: ASSLQVGGYT

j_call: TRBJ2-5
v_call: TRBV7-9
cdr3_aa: ASSLGLAGTEYQETQY

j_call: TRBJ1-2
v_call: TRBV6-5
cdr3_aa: ASRSIVAWGYT

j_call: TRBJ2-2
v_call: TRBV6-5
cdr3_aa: ASSYSPSPTGELF

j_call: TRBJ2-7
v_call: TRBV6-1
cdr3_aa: ASSEEGPTYEQY

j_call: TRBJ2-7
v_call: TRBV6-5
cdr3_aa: ASSYSVVGTYEQY

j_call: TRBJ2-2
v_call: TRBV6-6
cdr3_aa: ASSRSSGTGELF

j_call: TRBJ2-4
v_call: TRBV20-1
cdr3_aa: SARAGQGVDIQY

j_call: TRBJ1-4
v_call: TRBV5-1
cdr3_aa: ASSLTETNEKLF

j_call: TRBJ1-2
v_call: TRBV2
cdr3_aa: ASSVIRSTPYGYT

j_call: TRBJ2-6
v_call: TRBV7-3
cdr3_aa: ASSPTLSGANVLT

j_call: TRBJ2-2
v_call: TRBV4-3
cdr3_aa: AISVGLNTGELF